This TCR beta chain was identified during a study of vaccination effects on CD4 cells after COVID-19. A remark on this clone: The antigen is unknown.

Study results and caveats: Marked clonal contraction was seen late after vaccination (in both infection- and vaccine-induced clones).

Pools of viral peptides were used by the ViraFEST assay to expand antigen-specific CD4+ T cells ahead of sequencing. Cultured cells yielded isolated CD4+ T cells after approximately nine days. Cultures used around 1.8 million PBMC per well, 9.5 to 10 IU/ml IL-2 and roughly 10 ug/ml peptides. The authors replaced half the medium with IL-2 medium on days 3 and 7. The CDR3 is 14 residues long. Trimming cost V 5 bases and J 6 bases, with 14 bases left between them. Germline V gives CDR1 PRHDT, CDR2 FYEKMQ (reference sequence). Some clones are missing from TCRdb's copy, which holds only in-frame ones; the method was immunoSEQ multiplex PCR. The sample consists of about 54,000 clones, roughly 76% of them appearing once.

The input for sequencing was CD4+ T cells from PBMCs cultured with HCoV-229E spike peptides, taken before COVID-19 vaccination. This receptor was identified in a human donor who received a COVID-19 vaccine. J is TRBJ2-1 and V is TRBV13; D perhaps matches TRBD2 (5 bases). CDR3 bases: TGTGCCAGCAGCACCTATCGCGCGGGCAATGAGCAGTTCTTC. Its protein is CASSTYRAGNEQFF.